This T cell receptor beta chain was identified in a study of Ad26.COV2.S vaccination and SARS-CoV-2 variants (dated by TCRdb to the early 2020s). Looking at the study overall: Donors in the vaccine arm were drawn from COV1001, a multicentre, randomized, double-blind, placebo-controlled phase I-IIa trial testing Ad26.COV2.S in healthy adults. Participants in the trial were split at random into five groups of five each, receiving low-dose or high-dose Ad26.COV2.S once or twice, or else placebo on both occasions. The TCR-sequenced set comprised approximately 32 samples: around 20 Ad26.COV2.S vaccine recipients, 5 placebo recipients and 8 SARS-CoV-2 convalescent individuals. The specificity and breadth of SARS-CoV-2-reactive T cell receptors after Ad26.COV2.S vaccination were assessed by TCRbeta repertoire sequencing. Dosing of Ad26.COV2.S was intramuscular, at either 5x10^10 or 1x10^11 viral particles, delivered as one shot or as two shots spaced 56 days apart. Throughout the experiments and outcome assessment, investigators stayed blinded to trial group allocation.

Overall results and qualifications from the work: Substantial breadth of spike-specific CD8+ and CD4+ T cell responses was reported after vaccination. Ad26.COV2.S recipients had higher spike-specific TCR breadth than placebo recipients (P = 0.0014). It was noted by the authors that total T cell responses may have been underestimated by the TCR breadth and depth analyses. Non-spike TCR breadth was comparable between vaccine and placebo recipients, consistent with the vaccine containing only spike. The study was not powered to compare responses between vaccine doses or regimens.

TCRbeta CDR3 regions were sequenced with the immunoSEQ Assay. After extraction, genomic DNA underwent amplification by bias-controlled multiplex PCR, followed by high-throughput sequencing. The authors' analysis ran thus. Collapsing and filtering of sequences were performed to quantify the absolute abundance of each unique TCRbeta CDR3 region. Usable DNA was measured by amplifying reference genes present in all nucleated cells, and TCRbeta template counts were normalized to that usable DNA to estimate T cell fraction. Repertoire TCRs were annotated as SARS-CoV-2-specific by exact matching of V gene, CDR3 amino acid sequence and J gene to a known reactive TCR set. MIRA supplied the reference SARS-CoV-2 TCR set, which was filtered for enrichment in COVID-19-positive ImmuneCODE repertoires so that public or cross-reactive TCRs were removed. Using the MIRA antigens, annotated TCRs were further analysed by specific ORF or by position within an ORF. Breadth was defined as the number of annotated unique rearrangements divided by the total number of unique productive rearrangements, and depth was defined as the summed frequency of the annotated unique rearrangements. Two-sided Wilcoxon rank-sum tests were applied when comparing TCR breadth between groups. Here the immuneACCESS table is served through TCRdb, limited to in-frame sequences with V and J called. Missing clones are a known gap in these copies; in checked studies unresolved V genes cover under half, and the rest lacks a known reason. The V and J calls and the clone size are those of that table, but D and trimming were determined from the DNA. The sample table contains some 640,000 clones; only one count was recorded for more than 80% of them. The ten largest clonotypes hold around 1.5% of the sample.

Per the germline V gene (reference sequence), MNHEY is the CDR1 and SMNVEV is the CDR2. Counted from cysteine to phenylalanine, this CDR3 has 14 amino acids. Here the CDR3 DNA is all that survives: 42 bases in frame from base 1. V and J lose 2 bases and 6 bases, and a span of 11 bases separates them. Sample treatment or condition, as interpreted from the label and publication: 19 received Ad26.COV2.S at low or high dose, single or two shots; about 5 received placebo; per-sample allocation not given. Repertoires of vaccine and placebo recipients were sequenced from samples collected on day 63 after the first injection. Between 29 July and 7 August 2020, Cohort 1b enrolled some 25 adults aged 18-55 years at one site in Boston, USA. Ad26.COV2.S was a replication-incompetent adenovirus type 26 vector expressing a prefusion-stabilized SARS-CoV-2 spike protein from the original Wuhan strain. With regard to this clone: The clone's antigen remains unknown. The sample holds no much larger clone one base away, and base qualities are not on file.

This material consisted of peripheral blood, taken in a trial of Ad26.COV2.S vaccine versus placebo. Rearrangement joined TRBV27 to TRBJ1-5, with the D segment identity uncertain. This TCR derives from a person between 18 and 60 years old who received the Ad26.COV2.S COVID-19 vaccine or a placebo. The CDR3 region has the sequence CASSLEGGRQPQHF. The DNA sequence is TGTGCCAGCAGTTTAGAAGGAGGGCGTCAGCCCCAGCATTTT.